These 5 T cell receptor beta chains came from one sample sequenced in a study of CD8 T cells in Susac syndrome. Random hexamers were used to reverse transcribe an amount of roughly 0.5 to 1 ug RNA. TCRdb reprocessed the immunoSEQ multiplex PCR reads with MiXCR, giving one entry per CDR3 protein. Altogether 200,000 or so distinct CDR3 sequences are present, about 95% being singletons, with the ten largest covering roughly 0.088%. Specimen: CD4+ T cells from PBMCs. Receptor source: a human donor with multiple sclerosis.

This chain joins TRBV6-2 or TRBV6-3 and TRBJ1-5; D is ambiguous. Trimming took off 4 bases at V and 5 bases at J, with 9 bases between the two ends. The CDR3 is 13 amino acids. CDR1 and CDR2 (germline): MNHEY, SVGEGT. The CDR3 DNA follows: TGTGCCAGCAGTTCCGTCACTTATCAGCCCCAGCATTTT. Its protein product is CASSSVTYQPQHF.

The chain recombines TRBV4-1 with TRBJ2-2, with TRBD1 matching over 7 bases. Unmatched junction bases numbered 7, after V lost 2 bases and J lost 4 bases. This CDR3 is built from 16 residues. Germline V gene lookup returns CDR1 MGHRA and CDR2 YSYEKL. In DNA, the CDR3 is TGCGCCAGCAGCCAACCGACAGGGCTAGTCACCGGGGAGCTGTTTTTT. This translates into CASSQPTGLVTGELFF.

J is TRBJ1-2 and V is TRBV20-1; D gene ambiguous. Germline-derived CDR1 and CDR2 are DFQATT and SNEGSKA (reference sequence). The CDR3 covers 12 residues. Deletions cut 4 bases from V and 2 bases from J, with 8 bases between. CDR3 DNA: TGCAGTGCTATCCGAGTAAACTATGGCTACACCTTC. This translates into CSAIRVNYGYTF.

This chain uses TRBV20-1 with TRBJ2-6; unclear D gene. The ends were cut back, 5 bases at V and 4 bases at J, with 9 bases in the middle. Germline-derived CDR1 and CDR2 are DFQATT and SNEGSKA (reference sequence). The CDR3 sequence is 13 residues long. The CDR3 DNA reads as TGCAGTGCTCAGCATAGGGGGGCCAACGTCCTGACTTTC. Translation: CSAQHRGANVLTF.

J is TRBJ2-1 and V is TRBV30, with 8 bases aligning to TRBD2. There are 14 residues in the CDR3. J lost 2 bases, V lost 6 bases, and 6 bases had no gene match. Germline assignment: CDR1 GTSNPN and CDR2 SVGIG (reference sequence). The CDR3: CACRISGAYNEQFF. The CDR3 DNA is TGTGCCTGTCGTATTAGCGGGGCCTACAATGAGCAGTTCTTC.